This T cell receptor beta chain was recorded in a study of early T cells in non-severe SARS-CoV-2 infection. Study as a whole: Sequenced bulk RNA came from whole blood that was unsorted, and chains were unpaired.

A note on this clonotype: Its antigen is unidentified.

Study results and caveats: A preference for anti-spike CD8 responses marked VDJdb matching, which missed private and CD4 specificities.

Unique molecular identifiers were added to individual cDNA molecules. MiXCR was run by TCRdb on the 5' RACE reads, yielding one entry per CDR3 protein. The sample records approximately 70,000 distinct CDR3 sequences, 5% being singletons. The starting material was whole blood, obtained at baseline. This sequence originates from an adult who was a healthcare worker with PCR-confirmed SARS-CoV-2 infection or an uninfected control (not recorded which).

The CDR3 DNA follows: TGTGCCAGCAGTTTATGGGCAGGGGCGCTCAATGAGCAGTTCTTC. As protein: CASSLWAGALNEQFF. The V call is TRBV12-3 or TRBV12-4, the J call TRBJ2-1, with D possibly matching TRBD1 (6 bases). V shed 2 bases and J shed 6 bases, with 14 bases lying between them. CDR3 length: 15 residues.